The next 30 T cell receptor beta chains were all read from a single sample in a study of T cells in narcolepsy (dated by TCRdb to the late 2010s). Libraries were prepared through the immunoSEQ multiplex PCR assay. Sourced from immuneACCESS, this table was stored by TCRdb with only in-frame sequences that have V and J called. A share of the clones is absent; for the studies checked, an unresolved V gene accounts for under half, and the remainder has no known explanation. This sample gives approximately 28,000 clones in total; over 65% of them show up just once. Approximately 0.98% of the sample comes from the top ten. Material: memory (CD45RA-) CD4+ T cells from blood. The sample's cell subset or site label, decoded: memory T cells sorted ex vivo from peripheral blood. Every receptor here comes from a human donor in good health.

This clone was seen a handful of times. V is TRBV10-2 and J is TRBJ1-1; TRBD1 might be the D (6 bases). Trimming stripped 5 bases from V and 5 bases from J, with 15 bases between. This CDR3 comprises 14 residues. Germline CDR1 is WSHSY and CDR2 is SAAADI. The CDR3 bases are TGCGCCAGCAGTCTCGGGGGCAGCAGGACTGAAGCTTTCTTT. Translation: CASSLGGSRTEAFF.

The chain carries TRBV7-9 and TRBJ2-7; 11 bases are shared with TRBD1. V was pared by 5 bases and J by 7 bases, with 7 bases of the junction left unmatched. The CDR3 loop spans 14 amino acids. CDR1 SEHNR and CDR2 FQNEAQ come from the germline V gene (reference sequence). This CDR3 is CASSPGQGAREQYF. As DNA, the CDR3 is TGTGCCAGCAGCCCAGGACAGGGGGCCCGTGAGCAGTACTTC.

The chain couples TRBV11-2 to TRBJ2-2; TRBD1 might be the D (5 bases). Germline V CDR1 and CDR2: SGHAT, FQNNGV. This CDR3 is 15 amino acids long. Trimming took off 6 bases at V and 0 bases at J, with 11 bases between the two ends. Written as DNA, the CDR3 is TGTGCCAGCAGACGCCCAGGGACGAACACCGGGGAGCTGTTTTTT. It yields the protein CASRRPGTNTGELFF.

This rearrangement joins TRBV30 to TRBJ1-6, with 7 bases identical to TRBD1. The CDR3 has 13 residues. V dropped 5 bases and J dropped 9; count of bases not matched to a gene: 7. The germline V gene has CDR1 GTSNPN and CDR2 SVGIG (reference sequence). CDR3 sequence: CAWSDRKGSPLHF. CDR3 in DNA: TGTGCCTGGTCGGACAGGAAAGGTTCACCCCTCCACTTT.

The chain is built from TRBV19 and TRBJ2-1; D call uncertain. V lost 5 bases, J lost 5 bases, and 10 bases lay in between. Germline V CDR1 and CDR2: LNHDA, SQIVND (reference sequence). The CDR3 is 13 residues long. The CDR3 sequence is CASSPHSDNEQFF. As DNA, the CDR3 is TGTGCCAGTAGTCCCCACAGTGACAATGAGCAGTTCTTC.

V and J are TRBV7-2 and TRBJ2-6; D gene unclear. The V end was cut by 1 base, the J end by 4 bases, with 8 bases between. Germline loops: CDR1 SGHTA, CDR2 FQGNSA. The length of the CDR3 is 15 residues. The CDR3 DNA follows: TGTGCCAGCAGCTTAGGCGCAGCCGGGGCCAACGTCCTGACTTTC. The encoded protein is CASSLGAAGANVLTF. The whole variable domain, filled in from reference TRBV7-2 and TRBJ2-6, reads GAGVSQSPSNKVTEKGKDVELRCDPISGHTALYWYRQSLGQGLEFLIYFQGNSAPDKSGLPSDRFSAERTGGSVSTLTIQRTQQEDSAVYLCASSLGAAGANVLTFGAGSRLTVL.

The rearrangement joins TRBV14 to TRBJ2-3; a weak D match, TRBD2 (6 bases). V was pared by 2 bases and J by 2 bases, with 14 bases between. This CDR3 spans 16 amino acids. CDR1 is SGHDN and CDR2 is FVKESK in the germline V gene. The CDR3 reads CASSQRVAVLTDTQYF. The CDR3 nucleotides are TGTGCCAGCAGCCAACGAGTAGCGGTACTCACAGATACGCAGTATTTT.

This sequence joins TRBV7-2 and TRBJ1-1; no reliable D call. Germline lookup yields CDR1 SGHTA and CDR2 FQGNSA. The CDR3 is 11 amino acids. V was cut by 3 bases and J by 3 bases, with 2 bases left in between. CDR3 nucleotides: TGTGCCAGCAGCTTCCACACTGAAGCTTTCTTT. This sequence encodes CASSFHTEAFF.

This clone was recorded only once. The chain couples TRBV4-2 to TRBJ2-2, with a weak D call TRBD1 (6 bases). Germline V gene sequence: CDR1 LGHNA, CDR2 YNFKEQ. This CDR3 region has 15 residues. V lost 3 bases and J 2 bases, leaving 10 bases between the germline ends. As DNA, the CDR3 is TGTGCCAGCAGCCATGAACAGGGTAACACCGGGGAGCTGTTTTTT. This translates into CASSHEQGNTGELFF.

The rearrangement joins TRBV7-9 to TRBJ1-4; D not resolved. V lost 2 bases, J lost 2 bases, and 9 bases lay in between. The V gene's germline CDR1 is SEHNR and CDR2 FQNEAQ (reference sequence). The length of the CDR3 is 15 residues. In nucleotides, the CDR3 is TGTGCCAGCAGCTTAACATCGGTCACTAATGAAAAACTGTTTTTT. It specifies CASSLTSVTNEKLFF.

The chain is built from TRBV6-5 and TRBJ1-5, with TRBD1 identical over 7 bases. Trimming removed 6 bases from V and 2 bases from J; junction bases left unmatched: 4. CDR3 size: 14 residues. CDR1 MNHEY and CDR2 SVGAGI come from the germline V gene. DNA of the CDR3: TGTGCCAGCAGACCTACAGGGGGCAATCAGCCCCAGCATTTT. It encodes CASRPTGGNQPQHF.

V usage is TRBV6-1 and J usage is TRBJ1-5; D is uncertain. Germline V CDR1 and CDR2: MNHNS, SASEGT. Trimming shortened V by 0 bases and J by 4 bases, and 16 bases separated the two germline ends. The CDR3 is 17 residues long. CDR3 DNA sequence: TGTGCCAGCAGTGAAGCCCCGGGCAGGCTCCCAAATCAGCCCCAGCATTTT. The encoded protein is CASSEAPGRLPNQPQHF.

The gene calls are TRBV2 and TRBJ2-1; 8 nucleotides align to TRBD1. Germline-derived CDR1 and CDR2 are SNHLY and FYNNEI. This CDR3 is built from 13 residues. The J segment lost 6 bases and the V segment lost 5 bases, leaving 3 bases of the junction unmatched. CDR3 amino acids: CASSPDRGNEQFF. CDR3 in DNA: TGTGCCAGCAGTCCTGACAGGGGCAATGAGCAGTTCTTC.

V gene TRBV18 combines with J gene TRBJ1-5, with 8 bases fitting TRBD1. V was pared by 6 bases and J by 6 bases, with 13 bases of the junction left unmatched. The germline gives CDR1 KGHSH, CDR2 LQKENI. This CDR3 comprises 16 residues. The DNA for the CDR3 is TGTGCCAGCTCCCCAGCGGCAGGGGGCTCCGGTCAGCCCCAGCATTTT. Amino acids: CASSPAAGGSGQPQHF. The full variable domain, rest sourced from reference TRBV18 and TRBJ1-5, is NAGVMQNPRHLVRRRGQEARLRCSPMKGHSHVYWYRQLPEEGLKFMVYLQKENIIDESGMPKERFSAEFPKEGPSILRIQQVVRGDSAAYFCASSPAAGGSGQPQHFGDGTRLSIL.

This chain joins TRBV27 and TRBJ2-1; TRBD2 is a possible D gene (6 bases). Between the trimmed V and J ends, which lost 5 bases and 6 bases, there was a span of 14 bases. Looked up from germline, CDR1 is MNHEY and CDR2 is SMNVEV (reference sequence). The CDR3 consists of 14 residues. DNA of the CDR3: TGTGCCAGCAGTGCGGGACGGTGGGGCAATGAGCAGTTCTTC. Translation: CASSAGRWGNEQFF.

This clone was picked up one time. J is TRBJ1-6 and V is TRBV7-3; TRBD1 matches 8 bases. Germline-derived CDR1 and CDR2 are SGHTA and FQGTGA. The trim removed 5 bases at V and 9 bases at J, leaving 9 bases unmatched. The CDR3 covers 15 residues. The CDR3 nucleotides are TGTGCCAGCAGCGTAGAAGACAGGGGAACTTCACCCCTCCACTTT. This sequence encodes CASSVEDRGTSPLHF.

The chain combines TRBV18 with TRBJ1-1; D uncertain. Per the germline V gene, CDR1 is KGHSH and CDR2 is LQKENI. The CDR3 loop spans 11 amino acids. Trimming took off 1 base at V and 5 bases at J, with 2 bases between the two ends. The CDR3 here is CASSPLTEAFF. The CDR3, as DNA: TGTGCCAGCTCACCACTAACTGAAGCTTTCTTT.

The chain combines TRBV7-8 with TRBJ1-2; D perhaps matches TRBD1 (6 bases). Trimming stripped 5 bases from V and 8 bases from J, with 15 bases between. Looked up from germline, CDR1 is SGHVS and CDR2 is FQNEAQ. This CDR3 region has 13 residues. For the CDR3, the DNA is TGTGCCAGCAGCCCCAGGGGAGTGCGAGGCTACACCTTC. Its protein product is CASSPRGVRGYTF. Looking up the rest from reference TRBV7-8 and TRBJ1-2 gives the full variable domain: GAGVSQSPRYKVAKRGQDVALRCDPISGHVSLFWYQQALGQGPEFLTYFQNEAQLDKSGLPSDRFFAERPEGSVSTLKIQRTQQEDSAVYLCASSPRGVRGYTFGSGTRLTVV.

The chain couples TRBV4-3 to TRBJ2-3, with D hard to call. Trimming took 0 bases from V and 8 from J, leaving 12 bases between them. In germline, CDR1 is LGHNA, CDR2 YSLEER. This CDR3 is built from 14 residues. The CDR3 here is CASSQDRSWGTQYF. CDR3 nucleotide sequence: TGCGCCAGCAGCCAAGATAGGAGTTGGGGTACGCAGTATTTT.

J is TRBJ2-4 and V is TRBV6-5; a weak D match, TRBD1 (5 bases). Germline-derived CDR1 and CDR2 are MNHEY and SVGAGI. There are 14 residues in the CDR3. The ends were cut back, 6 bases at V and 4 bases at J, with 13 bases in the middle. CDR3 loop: CASSSLAGKNIQYF. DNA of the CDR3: TGTGCCAGCAGCTCTCTGGCAGGGAAAAACATTCAGTACTTC.

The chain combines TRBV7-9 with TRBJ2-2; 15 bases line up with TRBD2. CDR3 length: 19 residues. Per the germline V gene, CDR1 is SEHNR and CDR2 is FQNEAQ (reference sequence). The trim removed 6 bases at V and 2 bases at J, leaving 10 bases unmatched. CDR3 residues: CASSPPGLAGGPNTGELFF. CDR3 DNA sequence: TGTGCCAGCAGTCCTCCCGGACTAGCGGGAGGGCCCAACACCGGGGAGCTGTTTTTT.

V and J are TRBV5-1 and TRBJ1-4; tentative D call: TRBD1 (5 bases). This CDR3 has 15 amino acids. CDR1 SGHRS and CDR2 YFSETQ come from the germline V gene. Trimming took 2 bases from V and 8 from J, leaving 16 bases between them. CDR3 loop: CASSFTANKGEKLFF. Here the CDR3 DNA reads TGCGCCAGCAGCTTCACGGCGAATAAGGGGGAAAAACTGTTTTTT. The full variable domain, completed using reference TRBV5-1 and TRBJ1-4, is KAGVTQTPRYLIKTRGQQVTLSCSPISGHRSVSWYQQTPGQGLQFLFEYFSETQRNKGNFPGRFSGRQFSNSRSEMNVSTLELGDSALYLCASSFTANKGEKLFFGSGTQLSVL.

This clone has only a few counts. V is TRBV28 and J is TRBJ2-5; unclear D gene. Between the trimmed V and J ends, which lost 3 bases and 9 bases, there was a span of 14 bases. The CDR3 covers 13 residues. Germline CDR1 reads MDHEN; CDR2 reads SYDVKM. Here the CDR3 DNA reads TGTGCCAGCAGTTTTAGGCTCCGAGTGGCCCAGTACTTC. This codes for CASSFRLRVAQYF. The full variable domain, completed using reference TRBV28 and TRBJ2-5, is DVKVTQSSRYLVKRTGEKVFLECVQDMDHENMFWYRQDPGLGLRLIYFSYDVKMKEKGDIPEGYSVSREKKERFSLILESASTNQTSMYLCASSFRLRVAQYFGPGTRLLVL.

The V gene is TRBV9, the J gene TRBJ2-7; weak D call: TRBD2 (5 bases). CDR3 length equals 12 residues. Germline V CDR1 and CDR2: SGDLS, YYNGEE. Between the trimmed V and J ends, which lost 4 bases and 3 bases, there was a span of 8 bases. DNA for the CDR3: TGTGCCAGCAGCTTAAGCGGCTACGAGCAGTACTTC. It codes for CASSLSGYEQYF.

Here the CDR3 DNA reads TGCAGCGTCTCGACAGGGGGCACCGGGGAGCTGTTTTTT. It yields the protein CSVSTGGTGELFF. The V and J genes are TRBV29-1 and TRBJ2-2; 9 bases align to TRBD1. Germline CDR1 SQVTM, CDR2 ANQGSEA. This CDR3 has 13 residues. The ends lost 6 bases at V and 4 bases at J; junction bases unmatched: 3.

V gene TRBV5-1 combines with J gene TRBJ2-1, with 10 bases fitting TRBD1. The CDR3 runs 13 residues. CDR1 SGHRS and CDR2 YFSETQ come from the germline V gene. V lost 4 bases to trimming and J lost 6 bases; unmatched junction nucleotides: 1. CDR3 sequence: CASSRDRGNEQFF. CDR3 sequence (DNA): TGCGCCAGCAGCCGGGACAGGGGCAATGAGCAGTTCTTC.

The CDR3 sequence: CASSQRHGQGGEQYF. The CDR3 DNA reads TGCGCCAGCAGCCAACGGCATGGGCAGGGGGGGGAGCAGTACTTC. The chain links TRBV4-3 to TRBJ2-7, with D perhaps matching TRBD1 or TRBD2 (7 bases each). CDR3 length: 15 amino acids. Deletions cut 2 bases from V and 7 bases from J, with 18 bases between. Germline CDR1 reads LGHNA; CDR2 reads YSLEER.

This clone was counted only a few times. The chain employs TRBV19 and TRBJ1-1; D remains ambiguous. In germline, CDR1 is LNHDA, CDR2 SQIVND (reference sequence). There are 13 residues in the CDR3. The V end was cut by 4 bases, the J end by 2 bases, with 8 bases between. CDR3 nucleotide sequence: TGTGCCAGTAGTAGGAAAGGTAACACTGAAGCTTTCTTT. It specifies CASSRKGNTEAFF.

CDR3 in DNA: TGTGCCAGTGGACTCTGGGGCTCCTACAATGAGCAGTTCTTC. Protein product: CASGLWGSYNEQFF. The chain joins TRBV2 to TRBJ2-1, with D tentatively TRBD2 (5 bases). The germline gives CDR1 SNHLY, CDR2 FYNNEI. This CDR3 comprises 14 residues. The V end was cut by 9 bases, the J end by 0 bases, with 12 bases between.

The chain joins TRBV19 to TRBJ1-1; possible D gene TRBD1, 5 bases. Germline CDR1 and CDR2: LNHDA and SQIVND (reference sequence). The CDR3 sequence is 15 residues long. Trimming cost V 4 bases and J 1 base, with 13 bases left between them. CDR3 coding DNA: TGTGCCAGTAGTACCTCTTCCGGGGCGAACACTGAAGCTTTCTTT. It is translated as CASSTSSGANTEAFF.